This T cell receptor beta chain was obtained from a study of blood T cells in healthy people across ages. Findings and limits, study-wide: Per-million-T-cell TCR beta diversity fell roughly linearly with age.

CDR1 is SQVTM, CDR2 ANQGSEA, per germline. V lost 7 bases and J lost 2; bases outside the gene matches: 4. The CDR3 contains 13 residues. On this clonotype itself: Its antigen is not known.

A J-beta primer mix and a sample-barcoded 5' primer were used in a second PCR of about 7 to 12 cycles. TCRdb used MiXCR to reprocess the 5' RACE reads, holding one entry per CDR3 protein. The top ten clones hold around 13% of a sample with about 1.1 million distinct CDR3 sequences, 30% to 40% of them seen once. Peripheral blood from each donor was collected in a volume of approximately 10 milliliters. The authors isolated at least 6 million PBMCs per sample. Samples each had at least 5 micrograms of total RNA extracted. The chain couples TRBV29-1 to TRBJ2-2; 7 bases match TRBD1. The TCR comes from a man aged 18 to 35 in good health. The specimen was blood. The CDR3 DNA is TGCAGCGGGGGACAGACCAACACCGGGGAGCTGTTTTTT. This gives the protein CSGGQTNTGELFF.